The following is a TCR beta chain sequence with its context. The data were obtained in a study of shared clonotypes between healthy human individuals. The sequenced material, unsorted PBMC DNA, was run on ten immunoSEQ deep assay plates. Only in-frame clones appear in the TCRdb table, and some are missing; sequencing was by immunoSEQ multiplex PCR. In the table there are about 480,000 clones, around 79% of which are singletons. After removal of 4 bases from V and 1 base from J, the junction contained 7 bases not matched to a gene. CDR3 length equals 14 residues. Germline lookup yields CDR1 GTSNPN and CDR2 SVGIG (reference sequence).

The specimen was PBMCs. This sequence joins TRBV30 and TRBJ2-7; the match to TRBD2 covers 7 bases. This TCR derives from a woman aged 40 to 50 in good health. Some clones in this sample may be carry-over from other donors' samples. Written as DNA, the CDR3 is TGTGCCTGGACCCCCGGGGACTATTCCTACGAGCAGTACTTC. Its translation is CAWTPGDYSYEQYF. The complete variable domain, with remaining parts taken from reference TRBV30 and TRBJ2-7, reads SQTIHQWPATLVQPVGSPLSLECTVEGTSNPNLYWYRQAAGRGLQLLFYSVGIGQISSEVPQNLSASRPQDRQFILSSKKLLLSDSGFYLCAWTPGDYSYEQYFGPGTRLTVT.